One and the same sample provided the 13 T cell receptor beta chains below, sequenced in a study of naive and memory T cell subsets. Both TRBC1 and TRBC2 were covered by a beta constant-region primer of two equimolar oligonucleotides. TCRdb passed the UMI-ligation and nested PCR reads through MiXCR, listing each CDR3 protein once. The table shows about 150,000 distinct CDR3 sequences, with 17% occurring only once. The sequenced sample consisted of naive CD4+ T cells from blood. Receptors were obtained from a human donor in good health.

This sequence joins TRBV24-1 and TRBJ2-7, with D perhaps assigned TRBD1 or TRBD2 (5 bases each). CDR1 is KGHDR, CDR2 SFDVKD, per germline. V lost 4 bases and J 9 bases, leaving 18 bases between the germline ends. The CDR3 totals 14 residues. CDR3 loop: CATSDHTRGRGQYF. DNA of the CDR3: TGTGCCACCAGTGACCACACGAGGGGACGGGGGCAGTACTTC.

This clonotype was detected only a few times. This chain joins TRBV28 and TRBJ2-1; unclear D gene. Germline V gene data show CDR1 as MDHEN and CDR2 as SYDVKM. V was trimmed by 6 bases and J by 5 bases, leaving 11 bases between them. The CDR3 has 13 amino acids. The CDR3 loop is CASSTPTHNEQFF. The CDR3, as DNA: TGTGCCAGCAGCACACCTACCCACAATGAGCAGTTCTTC.

In this sample, this clonotype turned up a few times. The chain is built from TRBV3-2 and TRBJ2-1; the table's TRBD1 call for D was not verified on the DNA. TRBV3-2 is annotated as a pseudogene. The CDR3 extends over 17 amino acids. CDR3 sequence reads: CASSQDWTGGSYNEQFF. CDR3 sequence (DNA): TGTGCCAGCAGCCAAGACTGGACAGGGGGCTCCTACAATGAGCAGTTCTTC.

The chain recombines TRBV25-1 with TRBJ1-2; D is uncertain. Trimming cost V 3 bases and J 6 bases, with 17 bases left between them. The CDR3 is made up of 15 amino acids. Germline CDR1 and CDR2: MGHDK and SYGVNS. CDR3 in amino acids: CASSDPGPIADGYTF. In nucleotides, the CDR3 is TGTGCCAGCAGTGACCCTGGACCGATAGCCGATGGCTACACCTTC.

Ten or more counts support this clonotype. This chain connects TRBV10-3 to TRBJ2-7; 14 positions agree with TRBD2. Looked up from germline, CDR1 is ENHRY and CDR2 is SYGVKD. The CDR3 loop spans 16 amino acids. Trimming cost V 4 bases and J 7 bases; bases outside gene matches: 9. CDR3 nucleotides: TGTGCCATCAGTGGACAGGGACTAGCGGGAGTGTGGGAGCAGTACTTC. Translating it yields CAISGQGLAGVWEQYF.

There are a few counts of this clonotype. V gene TRBV12-3 or TRBV12-4 combines with J gene TRBJ1-6; D unresolved. This CDR3 is built from 12 residues. V lost 8 bases and J 6 bases, leaving 8 bases between the germline ends. The chain's CDR3 is CASSPPNSPLHF. DNA of the CDR3: TGTGCCAGCTCGCCCCCTAATTCACCCCTCCACTTT.

CDR3 in amino acids: CASSVTGQGGNTIYF. The CDR3 DNA follows: TGTGCCAGCAGCGTCACAGGGCAGGGGGGAAACACCATATATTTT. V and J are TRBV7-9 and TRBJ1-3; maybe TRBD1 (6 bases). Germline CDR1 SEHNR, CDR2 FQNEAQ (reference sequence). The CDR3 runs to 15 residues. V gave up 5 bases and J gave up 4 bases, with 15 bases separating them.

The chain recombines TRBV6-5 with TRBJ2-1; 7 bases agree with TRBD2. The germline V gene has CDR1 MNHEY and CDR2 SVGAGI. The CDR3 has 14 residues. V lost 2 bases and J lost 7; bases outside the gene matches: 5. The CDR3 here is CASSYRAGRNEQFF. The CDR3 nucleotides are TGTGCCAGCAGTTACAGAGCGGGAAGGAATGAGCAGTTCTTC.

This clonotype was observed a few times. The CDR3 reads CASSVTGTANEKLFF. CDR3 coding DNA: TGTGCCAGCAGCGTCACCGGGACTGCCAATGAAAAACTGTTTTTT. The chain uses TRBV9 and TRBJ1-4, with TRBD1 as a possible D gene (5 bases). Trimming shortened V by 2 bases and J by 5 bases, and 13 bases separated the two germline ends. Germline V gives CDR1 SGDLS, CDR2 YYNGEE. This CDR3 contains 15 residues.

This sequence joins TRBV12-3 or TRBV12-4 and TRBJ2-2; no firm D call. Deletions cut 3 bases from V and 6 bases from J, with 2 bases between. The CDR3 contains 11 residues. CDR3 region: CASSFSGELFF. The CDR3 nucleotides are TGTGCCAGCAGTTTTTCCGGGGAGCTGTTTTTT.

This sequence joins TRBV24-1 and TRBJ2-2; 8 nucleotides match TRBD1. The CDR3 length is 18 residues. From germline, CDR1 is KGHDR and CDR2 SFDVKD. The trim removed 4 bases at V and 3 bases at J, leaving 12 bases unmatched. The CDR3 reads CATSDHPGQVSDTGELFF. Here the CDR3 DNA reads TGTGCCACCAGTGACCACCCGGGACAGGTTTCGGACACCGGGGAGCTGTTTTTT.

This clonotype has more than one count but fewer than ten. This sequence joins TRBV5-1 and TRBJ2-5, with TRBD2 identical over 8 bases. Germline V lookup: CDR1 SGHRS, CDR2 YFSETQ. The ends lost 7 bases at V and 2 bases at J; junction bases unmatched: 7. The CDR3 sequence is 14 residues long. CDR3 loop: CASGPSGGQETQYF. The CDR3, as DNA: TGCGCCAGCGGCCCCTCGGGGGGGCAAGAGACCCAGTACTTC. The full variable domain, completed using reference TRBV5-1 and TRBJ2-5, is KAGVTQTPRYLIKTRGQQVTLSCSPISGHRSVSWYQQTPGQGLQFLFEYFSETQRNKGNFPGRFSGRQFSNSRSEMNVSTLELGDSALYLCASGPSGGQETQYFGPGTRLLVL.

This clonotype was counted ten times or more. The J gene is TRBJ2-3, the V gene TRBV9; D is perhaps TRBD1 (5 bases). Germline-derived CDR1 and CDR2 are SGDLS and YYNGEE. The CDR3 has 13 residues. Trimming stripped 3 bases from V and 4 bases from J, with 9 bases between. In nucleotides, the CDR3 is TGTGCCAGCAGCGCGACAGTACCAGATACGCAGTATTTT. Translating gives CASSATVPDTQYF.